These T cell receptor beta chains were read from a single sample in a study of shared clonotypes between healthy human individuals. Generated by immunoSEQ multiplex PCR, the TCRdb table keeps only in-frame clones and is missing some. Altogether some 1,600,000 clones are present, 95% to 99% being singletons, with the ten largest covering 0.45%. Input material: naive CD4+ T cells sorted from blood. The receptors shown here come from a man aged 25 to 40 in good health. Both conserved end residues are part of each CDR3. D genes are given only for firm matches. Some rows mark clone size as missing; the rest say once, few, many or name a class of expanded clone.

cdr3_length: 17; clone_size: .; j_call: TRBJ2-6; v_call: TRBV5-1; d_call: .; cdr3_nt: TGCGCCAGCAGTATTGTAGGGATCCTCTCTGGGGCCAACGTCCTGACTTTC; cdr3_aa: CASSIVGILSGANVLTF
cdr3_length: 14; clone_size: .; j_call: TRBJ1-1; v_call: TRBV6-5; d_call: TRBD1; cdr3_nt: TGTGCCAGCAGTGGGACAGGGGCGGACACTGAAGCTTTCTTT; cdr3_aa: CASSGTGADTEAFF
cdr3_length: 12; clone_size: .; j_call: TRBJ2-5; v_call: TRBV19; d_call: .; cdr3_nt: TGTGCCAGTAGTGAGGGGCCAGAGACCCAGTACTTC; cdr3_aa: CASSEGPETQYF
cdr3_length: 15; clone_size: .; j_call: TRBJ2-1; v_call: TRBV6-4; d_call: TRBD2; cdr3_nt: TGTGCCAGCAGCGGGACTAGCGGGAGGGCTAGTGAGCAGTTCTTC; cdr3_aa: CASSGTSGRASEQFF
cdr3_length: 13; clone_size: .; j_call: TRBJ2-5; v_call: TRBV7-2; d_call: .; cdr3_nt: TGTGCCAGCAGCTTGTCAGACCAAGAGACCCAGTACTTC; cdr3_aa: CASSLSDQETQYF
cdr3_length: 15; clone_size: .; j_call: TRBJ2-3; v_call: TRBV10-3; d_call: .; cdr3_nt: TGTGCCATCAGTCATGGGGTTATAGTCACAGATACGCAGTATTTT; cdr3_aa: CAISHGVIVTDTQYF
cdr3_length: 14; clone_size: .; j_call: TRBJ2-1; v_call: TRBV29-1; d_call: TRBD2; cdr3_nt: TGCAGCGTGCGGGGGGGACTGGGTGACAATGAGCAGTTCTTC; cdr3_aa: CSVRGGLGDNEQFF
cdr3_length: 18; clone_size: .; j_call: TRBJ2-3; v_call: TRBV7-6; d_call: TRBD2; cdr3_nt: TGTGCCAGCAGCCTGTTAGCGGGAGGTCACCCCCCCACAGATACGCAGTATTTT; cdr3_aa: CASSLLAGGHPPTDTQYF
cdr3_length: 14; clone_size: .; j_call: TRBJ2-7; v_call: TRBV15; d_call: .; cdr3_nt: TGTGCCACCAGCAGGTCGCCCAGGGTGATGGGCCCAAACTTC; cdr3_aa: CATSRSPRVMGPNF
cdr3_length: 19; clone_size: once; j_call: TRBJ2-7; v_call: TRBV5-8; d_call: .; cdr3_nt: TGTGCCAGCAGCTCGCCGGGACAGTTTATCGGGAGGGCCTCGTACGAGCAGTACTTC; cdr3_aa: CASSSPGQFIGRASYEQYF
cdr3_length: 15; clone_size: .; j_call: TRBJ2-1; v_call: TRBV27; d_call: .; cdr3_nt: TGTGCCAGCAGTTTTCAAGGGCGCCGGGACAATGAGCAGTTCTTC; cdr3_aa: CASSFQGRRDNEQFF
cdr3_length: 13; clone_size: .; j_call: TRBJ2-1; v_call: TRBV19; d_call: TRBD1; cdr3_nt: TGTGCCAGTCAAAGGGACAGCGTTAATGAGCAGTTCTTC; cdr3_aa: CASQRDSVNEQFF
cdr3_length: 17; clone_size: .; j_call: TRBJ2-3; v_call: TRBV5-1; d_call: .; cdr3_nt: TGCGCCAGCAGCATACCTACAGGGAGGGGAAGCACAGATACGCAGTATTTT; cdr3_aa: CASSIPTGRGSTDTQYF
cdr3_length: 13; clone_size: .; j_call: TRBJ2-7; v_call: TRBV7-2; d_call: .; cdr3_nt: TGTGCCAGCAGCTTAAGGCAGGGCGGGGAGCAGTACTTC; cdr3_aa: CASSLRQGGEQYF
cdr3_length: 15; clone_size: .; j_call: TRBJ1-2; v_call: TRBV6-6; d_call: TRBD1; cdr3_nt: TGTGCCAGCAGTTACTCCGACAGGGGTCAAAGAGGCTACACCTTC; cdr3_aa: CASSYSDRGQRGYTF
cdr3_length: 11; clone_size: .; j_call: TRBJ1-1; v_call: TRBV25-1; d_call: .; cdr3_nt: TGTGCCAGCTCGAGGGGGGTCGAAGCTTTCTTT; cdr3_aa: CASSRGVEAFF
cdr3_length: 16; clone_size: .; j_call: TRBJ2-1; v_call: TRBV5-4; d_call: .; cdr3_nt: TGTGCCAGCAGCTTGGCCATGGGTTGGATAGTTAATGAGCAGTTCTTC; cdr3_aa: CASSLAMGWIVNEQFF
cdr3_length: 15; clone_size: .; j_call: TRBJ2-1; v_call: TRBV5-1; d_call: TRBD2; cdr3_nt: TGCGCCAGCAGCCCTAGCGGGAGCTCCTACAATGAGCAGTTCTTC; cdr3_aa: CASSPSGSSYNEQFF
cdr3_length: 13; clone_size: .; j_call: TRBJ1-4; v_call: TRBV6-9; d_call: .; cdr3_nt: TGTGCCAGCATCCCCTGGGAGCATGAAAAACTGTTTTTT; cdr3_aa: CASIPWEHEKLFF
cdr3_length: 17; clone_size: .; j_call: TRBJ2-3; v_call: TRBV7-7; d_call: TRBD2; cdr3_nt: TGTGCCAGCAGCAAGGGACTAGCGGGGGCTAGCACAGATACGCAGTATTTT; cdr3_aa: CASSKGLAGASTDTQYF
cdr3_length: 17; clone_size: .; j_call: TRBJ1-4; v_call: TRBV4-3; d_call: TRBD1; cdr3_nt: TGCGCCAGCAGCCAAGACGGCGGGGGACAGCGGGGTGAAAAACTGTTTTTT; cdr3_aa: CASSQDGGGQRGEKLFF
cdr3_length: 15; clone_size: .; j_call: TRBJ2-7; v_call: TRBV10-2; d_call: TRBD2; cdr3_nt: TGCGCCAGTTCACTCCGGACTAGCGGACCCTACGAGCAGTACTTC; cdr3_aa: CASSLRTSGPYEQYF
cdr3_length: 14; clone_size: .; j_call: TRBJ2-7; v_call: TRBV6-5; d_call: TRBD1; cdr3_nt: TGTGCCAGCAGTTATCTTGGGACAGGGTACGAGCAGTACTTC; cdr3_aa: CASSYLGTGYEQYF
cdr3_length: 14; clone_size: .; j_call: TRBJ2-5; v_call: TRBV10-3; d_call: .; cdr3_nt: TGTGCCATCAGTGAGTCGGGAAGTCGGGAGACCCAGTACTTC; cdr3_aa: CAISESGSRETQYF
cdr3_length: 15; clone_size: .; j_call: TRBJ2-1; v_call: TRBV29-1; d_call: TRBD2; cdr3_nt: TGCAGCGTTAGTGTTGCTAGCGGAACATACAATGAGCAGTTCTTC; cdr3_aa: CSVSVASGTYNEQFF
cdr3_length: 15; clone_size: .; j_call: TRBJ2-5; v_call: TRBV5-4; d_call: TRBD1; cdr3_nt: TGTGCCAGCAGCTCCGGGACAGTGCCGCAAGAGACCCAGTACTTC; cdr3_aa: CASSSGTVPQETQYF
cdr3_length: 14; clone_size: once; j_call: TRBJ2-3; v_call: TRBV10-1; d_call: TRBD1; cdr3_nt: TGCGCCAGCAGTAGGGACAGGGGATCAGATACGCAGTATTTT; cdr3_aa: CASSRDRGSDTQYF
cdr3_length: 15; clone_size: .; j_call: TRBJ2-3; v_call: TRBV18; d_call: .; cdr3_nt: TGTGCCAGCTCACCACTCGCAGGGGCTGCGGATACGCAGTATTTT; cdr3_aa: CASSPLAGAADTQYF
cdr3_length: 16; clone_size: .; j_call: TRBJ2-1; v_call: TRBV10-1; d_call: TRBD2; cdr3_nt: TGCGCCAGCAGACATGAGCGGGATAGCTCCTACAATGAGCAGTTCTTC; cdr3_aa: CASRHERDSSYNEQFF